This TCR beta chain was captured by sequencing in a study of blood T cell repertoires in COVID-19. Per the authors' pipeline: Reference gene primer amplification yielded estimated nucleated cell counts. The table came from immunoSEQ multiplex PCR; TCRdb's copy has only in-frame clones and leaves some out. V, J and clone size are those of that table, while D and trimming were read from the DNA. Of fewer than 200,000 clones listed, 80% to 85% were seen once; the top ten hold 3% to 3.5%. Trimming at V came to 0 bases and at J to 6 bases, leaving 22 bases not matched to a gene. Germline V CDR1 and CDR2: SGHRS, YFSETQ. The CDR3 spans 20 residues.

This chain links TRBV5-1 with TRBJ2-3; 7 bases align to TRBD2. The sequenced sample was PBMCs or T cells enriched from blood (not recorded which). This receptor was taken from a woman under 40 who had been exposed to COVID-19. DNA for the CDR3: TGCGCCAGCAGCTTGGGGCGGCCGGGGGGTCTAGTGGGCACAGTGGATACGCAGTATTTT. Amino acids: CASSLGRPGGLVGTVDTQYF.